This T cell receptor (beta chain) was found in a study of cytomegalovirus exposure and HLA in healthy donors. Primers for the PCR totalled 60 Vbeta and 13 Jbeta. Clones were read by immunoSEQ multiplex PCR, and TCRdb kept only the in-frame ones, dropping some. The sample records some 120,000 clones, 75% to 85% being singletons. V shed 5 bases and J 5 bases; nucleotides not matched to a gene: 12. The CDR3 has 17 residues. Germline-derived CDR1 and CDR2 are LNHDA and SQIVND (reference sequence). This clone showed up just once. No antigen is known for it. Findings and caveats of the study: An analysis was carried out at a later point. It showed that HLA-associated TCR beta chains were more clonally expanded than equally common non-associated chains.

The sequencing sample was made of PBMCs. The rearrangement links TRBV19 to TRBJ2-2; TRBD1 aligns across 9 bases. The TCR comes from a woman aged 18-35 years in good health and CMV-seropositive. CDR3 DNA sequence: TGTGCCAGTAGTCCTCTCGGGACAGGGAGGCCTACCGGGGAGCTGTTTTTT. This codes for CASSPLGTGRPTGELFF.